These 15 T cell receptor beta chains came from one sample sequenced in a study of long-term antiretroviral therapy in people with HIV. Survey-level immunoSEQ v3.0 assays were run. Assay: immunoSEQ multiplex PCR; the TCRdb copy retains only in-frame clones and omits some. The sample has about 20,000 clones; over 80% are singletons. This material consisted of unsorted PBMCs, taken 1.2 years after starting antiretroviral therapy. The source of these receptors is a middle-aged woman with HIV.

CDR3 residues: CASSQSGPNQPQHF. CDR3 in DNA: TGCGCCAGCAGTCAATCAGGCCCCAATCAGCCCCAGCATTTT. V usage is TRBV23-1 and J usage is TRBJ1-5; D unresolved. TRBV23-1 is treated as an ORF (open reading frame) with a function not yet certain. V was cut by 0 bases and J by 3 bases, with 6 bases left in between. The CDR3 spans 14 residues.

The rearrangement joins TRBV7-9 to TRBJ2-3, with 10 bases identical to TRBD2. The CDR3 runs to 15 residues. The V gene's germline CDR1 is SEHNR and CDR2 FQNEAQ (reference sequence). V lost 8 bases and J lost 0; bases outside the gene matches: 5. In nucleotides, the CDR3 is TGTGCCAGCTCCACTAGCGGGGCTAGCACAGATACGCAGTATTTT. Amino acid sequence: CASSTSGASTDTQYF.

The V and J genes are TRBV18 and TRBJ1-1; 8 nucleotides line up with TRBD1. Germline CDR1 KGHSH, CDR2 LQKENI. Trimming took 2 bases from V and 0 from J; bases not matched to a gene: 2. This CDR3 comprises 15 residues. DNA for the CDR3: TGTGCCAGCTCACCAAAGACAGGGGTGAACACTGAAGCTTTCTTT. Translation gives CASSPKTGVNTEAFF.

The rearrangement joins TRBV6-4 to TRBJ2-2, with TRBD1 as a possible D gene (5 bases). CDR3 size: 13 residues. Germline V lookup: CDR1 MRHNA, CDR2 SNTAGT. V was clipped by 6 bases and J by 5 bases, with 10 bases between them. The CDR3 here is CASRLTATGELFF. CDR3 coding DNA: TGTGCCAGCAGGCTGACAGCAACCGGGGAGCTGTTTTTT.

V gene TRBV28 combines with J gene TRBJ1-2; D gene unclear. The germline gives CDR1 MDHEN, CDR2 SYDVKM. This CDR3 comprises 15 residues. V dropped 8 bases and J dropped 3 bases, with 19 bases sitting between them. CDR3 coding DNA: TGTGCCAGCTATGCCGTAAACGTTTTCCACTATGGCTACACCTTC. This codes for CASYAVNVFHYGYTF.

The V and J genes are TRBV28 and TRBJ1-2; no clear D gene. With 6 bases removed from V and 4 bases from J, the gap between germline ends came to 18 bases. The CDR3 extends over 15 amino acids. Germline values: CDR1 MDHEN, CDR2 SYDVKM. The CDR3, as DNA: TGTGCCAGCAGCCCTGGTGCAGTCCCCTCCTATGGCTACACCTTC. As protein: CASSPGAVPSYGYTF.

This rearrangement joins TRBV5-1 to TRBJ1-1, with D maybe TRBD1 (6 bases). Trimming shortened V by 5 bases and J by 1 base, and 12 bases separated the two germline ends. From germline, CDR1 is SGHRS and CDR2 YFSETQ. The CDR3 has 14 amino acids. CDR3 DNA sequence: TGCGCCAGCAGGGGGGGGCCCGAGAACACTGAAGCTTTCTTT. Translated, it gives CASRGGPENTEAFF.

The genes are TRBV13 and TRBJ2-7; perhaps D is TRBD1 or TRBD2 (5 bases each). From germline, CDR1 is PRHDT and CDR2 FYEKMQ (reference sequence). The CDR3 runs 13 residues. V dropped 1 base and J dropped 5 bases, with 9 bases sitting between them. This chain's CDR3 is CASSLVGVHEQYF. The CDR3 DNA sequence: TGTGCCAGCAGCTTAGTGGGGGTCCACGAGCAGTACTTC.

This chain uses TRBV19 with TRBJ2-3; D not resolved. This CDR3 spans 11 amino acids. Germline CDR1 LNHDA, CDR2 SQIVND (reference sequence). V gave up 4 bases and J gave up 5 bases, with 4 bases separating them. CDR3 in DNA: TGTGCCAGTAGTAACGGAGATACGCAGTATTTT. Translation gives CASSNGDTQYF.

The chain joins TRBV28 to TRBJ2-2; 7 bases map to TRBD2. The CDR3 totals 16 residues. V trimming: 0 bases; J trimming: 2 bases; junction bases outside the gene matches: 3. CDR1 is MDHEN, CDR2 SYDVKM, per germline. The CDR3 region is CASSLWSSGNTGELFF. The CDR3, as DNA: TGTGCCAGCAGTTTATGGTCTAGCGGAAACACCGGGGAGCTGTTTTTT.

This clone came up once. The genes are TRBV7-9 and TRBJ1-5; D remains ambiguous. The CDR3 loop spans 14 amino acids. V was pared by 6 bases and J by 3 bases, with 12 bases between. CDR1 SEHNR and CDR2 FQNEAQ come from the germline V gene (reference sequence). The CDR3 nucleotides are TGTGCCAGCAGTGGGATCGTGGACAATCAGCCCCAGCATTTT. This sequence encodes CASSGIVDNQPQHF.

V and J are TRBV5-1 and TRBJ2-7; D may be TRBD2 (6 bases). V gave up 4 bases and J gave up 2 bases, with 19 bases separating them. The CDR3 runs to 16 residues. The germline gives CDR1 SGHRS, CDR2 YFSETQ. The CDR3 loop is CASSPSTGTDTYEQYF. The CDR3, as DNA: TGCGCCAGCAGCCCCTCCACCGGGACTGACACCTACGAGCAGTACTTC.

The chain uses TRBV5-1 and TRBJ2-7; D is perhaps TRBD1 or TRBD2 (5 bases each). Germline V gives CDR1 SGHRS, CDR2 YFSETQ. There are 14 residues in the CDR3. V was cut by 4 bases and J by 3 bases, with 14 bases left in between. In DNA, the CDR3 is TGCGCCAGCAGCAGGGACGGGGAGCTCTACGAGCAGTACTTC. Protein sequence: CASSRDGELYEQYF. Full variable domain (missing parts from reference TRBV5-1 and TRBJ2-7): KAGVTQTPRYLIKTRGQQVTLSCSPISGHRSVSWYQQTPGQGLQFLFEYFSETQRNKGNFPGRFSGRQFSNSRSEMNVSTLELGDSALYLCASSRDGELYEQYFGPGTRLTVT.

This clone has just a few counts. The chain links TRBV19 to TRBJ2-7; D assignment may be TRBD1 or TRBD2 (5 bases each). Germline CDR1 and CDR2: LNHDA and SQIVND (reference sequence). This CDR3 comprises 14 residues. The V end lost 3 bases, the J end lost 7 bases, and 16 bases lay between the germline ends. CDR3 sequence reads: CASSIFAGTHEQYF. CDR3 sequence (DNA): TGTGCCAGTAGTATTTTCGCTGGGACGCATGAGCAGTACTTC. The full variable domain, in which reference TRBV19 and TRBJ2-7 provide the parts outside the CDR3, is DGGITQSPKYLFRKEGQNVTLSCEQNLNHDAMYWYRQDPGQGLRLIYYSQIVNDFQKGDIAEGYSVSREKKESFPLTVTSAQKNPTAFYLCASSIFAGTHEQYFGPGTRLTVT.

The V gene is TRBV4-3, the J gene TRBJ2-3; 11 bases are shared with TRBD2. Per the germline V gene, CDR1 is LGHNA and CDR2 is YSLEER. V dropped 4 bases and J dropped 2; count of bases not matched to a gene: 5. The CDR3 is 16 residues long. The CDR3 spells CASSPGTSGFTDTQYF. The CDR3 DNA reads TGCGCCAGCAGCCCGGGGACTAGCGGATTCACAGATACGCAGTATTTT.